The 26 T cell receptor beta chains below were found in one sample sequenced in a study of pediatric ulcerative colitis. TCRdb's table, derived via immunoSEQ multiplex PCR, lists solely in-frame clones and lacks some. The sample gives about 32,000 clones, almost 85% of which show up once; 4% to 5.5% is in the top ten. Sequenced input: blood. The receptors here all came from a boy younger than 18 with severe ulcerative colitis.

V is TRBV7-2 and J is TRBJ2-7; D not certain. The CDR3 extends over 15 amino acids. CDR1 is SGHTA and CDR2 is FQGNSA in the germline V gene. The V gene lost 6 bases and the J gene lost 0 bases, with 15 bases spanning the gap. CDR3 protein: CASSNGPSSSYEQYF. The CDR3 DNA reads TGTGCCAGCAGTAATGGACCCTCGAGCTCCTACGAGCAGTACTTC.

The sample holds a few counts of this clone. The chain joins TRBV7-9 to TRBJ1-6; D is ambiguous. Germline loops: CDR1 SEHNR, CDR2 FQNEAQ (reference sequence). The CDR3 contains 13 residues. With 7 bases removed from V and 7 bases from J, the gap between germline ends came to 11 bases. CDR3 residues: CASTIGPNSPLHF. CDR3 nucleotide sequence: TGTGCCAGCACCATTGGGCCGAATTCACCCCTCCACTTT. The complete variable domain, with remaining parts taken from reference TRBV7-9 and TRBJ1-6, reads DTGVSQNPRHKITKRGQNVTFRCDPISEHNRLYWYRQTLGQGPEFLTYFQNEAQLEKSRLLSDRFSAERPKGSFSTLEIQRTEQGDSAMYLCASTIGPNSPLHFGNGTRLTVT.

The chain links TRBV4-2 to TRBJ1-1, with 9 positions matching TRBD1. The CDR3 length is 16 residues. The V gene end was trimmed by 1 base and the J gene end by 5 bases; junction bases not matched to a gene: 8. The germline CDR1 and CDR2 sequences are LGHNA and YNFKEQ. CDR3 sequence reads: CASSQGTGEVRTEAFF. CDR3 DNA: TGTGCCAGCAGCCAAGGGACAGGGGAGGTTAGGACTGAAGCTTTCTTT.

The chain combines TRBV30 with TRBJ1-4, with D possibly TRBD1 on 5 matching bases. Looked up from germline, CDR1 is GTSNPN and CDR2 is SVGIG (reference sequence). V was cut by 3 bases and J by 5 bases, with 13 bases left in between. There are 14 residues in the CDR3. CDR3 residues: CAWSLGDQNEKLFF. Here the CDR3 DNA reads TGTGCCTGGAGCCTCGGGGACCAAAATGAAAAACTGTTTTTT.

The chain carries TRBV7-9 and TRBJ2-5; the D gene is possibly TRBD1 (7 bases). V lost 5 bases, J lost 5 bases, and 12 bases lay in between. Germline V lookup: CDR1 SEHNR, CDR2 FQNEAQ (reference sequence). The CDR3 totals 13 residues. The CDR3 loop reads CASSQTGRETQYF. CDR3 nucleotide sequence: TGTGCCAGCAGCCAGACAGGGAGGGAGACCCAGTACTTC.

This chain connects TRBV7-3 to TRBJ2-7, with 11 bases matching TRBD2. CDR1 SGHTA and CDR2 FQGTGA come from the germline V gene. The CDR3 length is 15 residues. V shed 5 bases and J 1 base; nucleotides not matched to a gene: 4. CDR3 residues: CASSLTSGGSYEQYF. The CDR3 nucleotides are TGTGCCAGCAGCCTCACTAGCGGGGGTTCCTACGAGCAGTACTTC.

This chain joins TRBV19 and TRBJ2-7, with TRBD1 matching 10 bases. This CDR3 comprises 16 residues. From germline, CDR1 is LNHDA and CDR2 SQIVND (reference sequence). Trimming removed 5 bases from V and 5 bases from J; junction bases left unmatched: 12. CDR3 sequence reads: CASSLTGQGGRHEQYF. CDR3 coding DNA: TGTGCCAGTAGTCTAACAGGACAGGGGGGACGCCACGAGCAGTACTTC.

The chain carries TRBV12-5 and TRBJ2-2, with a tentative D call TRBD2 (6 bases). Germline V CDR1 and CDR2: LGHNT, FRNRAP. Trimming removed 4 bases from V and 1 base from J, with 16 bases in between. This CDR3 has 17 residues. CDR3 region: CASGSVGGSKNTGELFF. The CDR3 region has the DNA TGTGCTAGTGGTTCGGTGGGGGGTTCCAAGAACACCGGGGAGCTGTTTTTT. The variable domain in full, with the rest retrieved from reference TRBV12-5 and TRBJ2-2, is DARVTQTPRHKVTEMGQEVTMRCQPILGHNTVFWYRQTMMQGLELLAYFRNRAPLDDSGMPKDRFSAEMPDATLATLKIQPSEPRDSAVYFCASGSVGGSKNTGELFFGEGSRLTVL.

The CDR3 sequence: CATSGTSGGARTDTQYF. The CDR3 DNA sequence: TGTGCCACCAGCGGTACTAGCGGGGGAGCGAGGACAGATACGCAGTATTTT. The rearrangement joins TRBV15 to TRBJ2-3; 11 bases map to TRBD2. The CDR3 runs 17 residues. CDR1 is LNHNV, CDR2 YYDKDF, per germline (reference sequence). J gave up 3 bases and V 5 bases, and 10 bases lay outside the gene matches. Filled out from reference TRBV15 and TRBJ2-3, the complete variable domain reads DAMVIQNPRYQVTQFGKPVTLSCSQTLNHNVMYWYQQKSSQAPKLLFHYYDKDFNNEADTPDNFQSRRPNTSFCFLDIRSPGLGDTAMYLCATSGTSGGARTDTQYFGPGTRLTVL.

This sequence joins TRBV11-2 and TRBJ2-7; D remains ambiguous. CDR3 length equals 15 residues. The germline V gene encodes CDR1 SGHAT and CDR2 FQNNGV. Trimming left V 3 bases short and J 0 bases short, with 12 bases between. CDR3 nucleotides: TGTGCCAGCAGCTTCTCTGACGAAAGCTCCTACGAGCAGTACTTC. Translated, it gives CASSFSDESSYEQYF. Variable domain in full (rest from reference TRBV11-2 and TRBJ2-7): EAGVAQSPRYKIIEKRQSVAFWCNPISGHATLYWYQQILGQGPKLLIQFQNNGVVDDSQLPKDRFSAERLKGVDSTLKIQPAKLEDSAVYLCASSFSDESSYEQYFGPGTRLTVT.

This sequence joins TRBV5-4 and TRBJ2-7, with a tentative D call TRBD1 (6 bases). The germline V gene has CDR1 SGHNT and CDR2 YYREEE (reference sequence). This CDR3 spans 16 amino acids. The V end lost 1 base, the J end lost 6 bases, and 20 bases lay between the germline ends. The DNA of the CDR3 is TGTGCCAGCAGCTTGAAGAGGTCCGACAGGACCGGCGAGCAGTACTTC. Translating it yields CASSLKRSDRTGEQYF.

This rearrangement joins TRBV6-6 to TRBJ2-2, with D perhaps matching TRBD1 (6 bases). Trimming stripped 5 bases from V and 5 bases from J, with 15 bases between. The CDR3 loop spans 15 amino acids. Germline values: CDR1 MNHNY, CDR2 SVGAGI (reference sequence). The CDR3 reads CASSLTFTGTGELFF. The CDR3 DNA follows: TGTGCCAGCAGTCTCACCTTCACAGGGACCGGGGAGCTGTTTTTT.

In regard to this clone: Within the sample, other DNA sequences also encode this same CDR3. This chain uses TRBV29-1 with TRBJ1-2, with D perhaps TRBD1 (6 bases). V lost 1 base to trimming and J lost 4 bases, with 16 bases between them. Germline CDR1 and CDR2: SQVTM and ANQGSEA. This CDR3 comprises 15 residues. The CDR3 reads CSVEGGRDGLYGYTF. The CDR3, as DNA: TGCAGCGTTGAAGGGGGGCGGGACGGGCTCTATGGCTACACCTTC. Variable domain in full (rest from reference TRBV29-1 and TRBJ1-2): SAVISQKPSRDICQRGTSLTIQCQVDSQVTMMFWYRQQPGQSLTLIATANQGSEATYESGFVIDKFPISRPNLTFSTLTVSNMSPEDSSIYLCSVEGGRDGLYGYTFGSGTRLTVV.

J is TRBJ1-5 and V is TRBV12-5, with D possibly being TRBD1 (5 bases). V was shortened by 4 bases and J by 0 bases, with 16 bases between the two germline ends. Germline V gene lookup returns CDR1 LGHNT and CDR2 FRNRAP. The CDR3 spans 17 residues. This CDR3 is CASGWETTAFSNQPQHF. In DNA form, the CDR3 reads TGTGCTAGTGGTTGGGAAACGACAGCGTTTAGCAATCAGCCCCAGCATTTT.

The V and J genes are TRBV12-5 and TRBJ2-5; tentative D call: TRBD1 (5 bases). Germline-derived CDR1 and CDR2 are LGHNT and FRNRAP. The CDR3 is made up of 16 amino acids. Trimming pared 5 bases from V and 5 bases from J, leaving 21 bases between. The CDR3 coding sequence is TGTGCTAGTGGTACCTTCAGGGATATGTTTCGGGAGACCCAGTACTTC. Translating it yields CASGTFRDMFRETQYF.

V is TRBV6-4 and J is TRBJ1-6, with unresolved D. In germline, CDR1 is MRHNA, CDR2 SNTAGT. V lost 2 bases, J lost 3 bases, and 5 bases lay in between. The CDR3 length is 14 residues. The CDR3 bases are TGTGCCAGCAGTGACAACAGCTATAATTCACCCCTCCACTTT. Its protein product is CASSDNSYNSPLHF.

This rearrangement joins TRBV6-1 to TRBJ2-7; possibly TRBD1 for D (5 bases). The germline CDR1 and CDR2 sequences are MNHNS and SASEGT. Trimming stripped 6 bases from V and 3 bases from J, with 9 bases between. The CDR3 is 12 amino acids. The CDR3 loop reads CASSRQFYEQYF. The CDR3 nucleotides read TGTGCCAGCAGCCGACAGTTCTACGAGCAGTACTTC.

The sample holds a few counts of this clone. CDR3 sequence (DNA): TGCGCCAGCAGTGAGTCTAGACTAGGCACAGATACGCAGTATTTT. It encodes CASSESRLGTDTQYF. The chain employs TRBV10-1 and TRBJ2-3; weak D call: TRBD2 (6 bases). CDR3 size: 15 residues. V gave up 0 bases and J gave up 1 base, with 8 bases separating them. In germline, CDR1 is WNHNN, CDR2 SYGVQD (reference sequence).

This clone came up a few times. The V and J genes are TRBV7-9 and TRBJ2-3; 10 nucleotides align to TRBD2. With 3 bases clipped from V and 1 base from J, the junction kept 1 base outside the gene matches. The CDR3 spans 15 residues. The germline CDR1 and CDR2 sequences are SEHNR and FQNEAQ (reference sequence). The CDR3 spells CASSFGTSGTDTQYF. In DNA, the CDR3 is TGTGCCAGCAGCTTCGGGACTAGCGGCACAGATACGCAGTATTTT.

The chain joins TRBV7-2 to TRBJ1-2, with D perhaps matching TRBD1 (6 bases). The V end was cut by 5 bases, the J end by 6 bases, with 19 bases between. Germline V gene sequence: CDR1 SGHTA, CDR2 FQGNSA. The length of the CDR3 is 15 residues. CDR3 protein: CASSPGGAWGNGYTF. The DNA for the CDR3 is TGTGCCAGCAGCCCGGGGGGGGCCTGGGGAAATGGCTACACCTTC.

The rearrangement links TRBV27 to TRBJ2-2; a weak D match, TRBD2 (7 bases). There are 15 residues in the CDR3. CDR1 and CDR2 (germline): MNHEY, SMNVEV (reference sequence). V shed 3 bases and J shed 4 bases, with 12 bases lying between them. CDR3 sequence reads: CASSFGAGATGELFF. CDR3 coding DNA: TGTGCCAGCAGTTTCGGCGCGGGGGCCACCGGGGAGCTGTTTTTT.

This clone was seen once. The chain recombines TRBV4-3 with TRBJ1-1, with D maybe TRBD1 (6 bases). The V gene lost 0 bases and the J gene lost 7 bases, with 12 bases spanning the gap. This CDR3 is built from 14 residues. Per germline, CDR1 LGHNA and CDR2 YSLEER. Here the CDR3 DNA reads TGCGCCAGCAGCCAAGACAGGGGATGGGGTGAAGCTTTCTTT. Its protein product is CASSQDRGWGEAFF.

The chain combines TRBV29-1 with TRBJ1-1, with 12 bases matching TRBD1. The CDR3 length is 13 residues. Trimming at V came to 6 bases and at J to 6 bases, leaving 5 bases not matched to a gene. Germline V gene lookup returns CDR1 SQVTM and CDR2 ANQGSEA. The CDR3 sequence: CSVGGQGAPEAFF. The DNA for the CDR3 is TGCAGCGTAGGGGGACAGGGGGCGCCTGAAGCTTTCTTT.

The chain combines TRBV6-5 with TRBJ2-7; D ambiguous. From germline, CDR1 is MNHEY and CDR2 SVGAGI. The CDR3 length is 15 residues. V lost 2 bases, J lost 7 bases, and 18 bases lay in between. The CDR3 sequence: CASSYVFRRVGEQYF. DNA for the CDR3: TGTGCCAGCAGTTACGTATTTCGCCGGGTTGGAGAGCAGTACTTC.

This chain uses TRBV5-6 with TRBJ2-5; TRBD1 matches 7 bases. Germline CDR1 is SGHDT and CDR2 is YYEEEE. The CDR3 is made up of 14 amino acids. Trimming cost V 3 bases and J 7 bases; bases outside gene matches: 9. The DNA of the CDR3 is TGTGCCAGCAGCTCCTTCGACAGGGCGGGGACCCAGTACTTC. This codes for CASSSFDRAGTQYF.

The chain uses TRBV5-8 and TRBJ1-3; D call uncertain. Germline V lookup: CDR1 SGHTS, CDR2 YDEGEE. The ends were cut back, 2 bases at V and 1 base at J, with 13 bases in the middle. CDR3 size: 16 residues. The DNA for the CDR3 is TGTGCCAGCAGCTTTCGGGGATCAAAATCTGGAAACACCATATATTTT. Its protein product is CASSFRGSKSGNTIYF.